This entry describes one T cell receptor beta chain. The sample originates from a study of blood T cell repertoires in COVID-19. Unmatched junction bases numbered 12, after V lost 0 bases and J lost 4 bases. The CDR3 runs to 17 residues. Germline loops: CDR1 SGDLS, CDR2 YYNGEE. The study counted Cohort 3 donors as recovered given two negative PCRs, clearance, or symptom resolution. Original processing methods: Reference gene primer amplification in the assay estimated nucleated cell counts. The table came from immunoSEQ multiplex PCR; TCRdb's copy has only in-frame clones and leaves some out. V, J and clone size are taken as reported in that table, and D and trimming were inferred from the DNA itself. The table lists about 370,000 clones, 85% to 90% of them singletons.

The sequence was obtained from a man in his late teens or twenties who had recovered from COVID-19. The sample consisted of PBMCs or T cells enriched from blood (not recorded which). The J gene is TRBJ2-5, the V gene TRBV9; TRBD2 matches at 7 bases. The chain's CDR3 is CASSVGRGTILRETQYF. CDR3 in DNA: TGTGCCAGCAGCGTAGGGCGGGGGACTATTTTACGAGAGACCCAGTACTTC.